The text below deals with one T cell receptor beta chain. Stated time point: patch test 1, 2 weeks after DPC sensitization. Treatment noted: therapeutic diphenylcyclopropenone sensitization with weekly scalp DPC. TCRdb called the RACE reads again in MiXCR, with one record for every CDR3 protein. This sample has over 95,000 distinct CDR3 sequences, with approximately 13% found just once. The sample comes from a study of human T cells and chemical hapten exposure. The length of the CDR3 is 16 residues. V lost 0 bases, J lost 4 bases, and 5 bases stayed unmatched. CDR1 is MDHEN, CDR2 SYDVKM, per germline.

This sequence was found in a woman between 40 and 50 years old with alopecia areata. Some clones in this sample may be carry-over from other donors' samples. The chain uses TRBV28 and TRBJ2-3; the match to TRBD2 covers 9 bases. The sequenced sample was whole blood, obtained in connection with sensitization to the hapten diphenylcyclopropenone (DPC). The DNA of the CDR3 is TGTGCCAGCAGTTTATGGGCGGGAGGGGCGTCAGATACGCAGTATTTT. Protein product: CASSLWAGGASDTQYF.